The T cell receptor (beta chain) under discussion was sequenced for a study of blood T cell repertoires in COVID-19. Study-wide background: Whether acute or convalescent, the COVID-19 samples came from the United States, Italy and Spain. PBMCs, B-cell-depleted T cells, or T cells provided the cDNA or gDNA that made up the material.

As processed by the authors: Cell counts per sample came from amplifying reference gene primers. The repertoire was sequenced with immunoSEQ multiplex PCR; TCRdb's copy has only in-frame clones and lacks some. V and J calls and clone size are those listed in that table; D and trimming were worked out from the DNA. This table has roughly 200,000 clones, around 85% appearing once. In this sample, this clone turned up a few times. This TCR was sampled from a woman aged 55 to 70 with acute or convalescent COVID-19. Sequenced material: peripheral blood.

The CDR3 reads CASSPTGMANTEAFF. Here the CDR3 DNA reads TGTGCCAGCAGCCCGACGGGAATGGCGAACACTGAAGCTTTCTTT. The chain carries TRBV27 and TRBJ1-1; unclear D gene. This CDR3 is 15 amino acids long. The V gene lost 6 bases and the J gene lost 1 base, with 15 bases spanning the gap. Germline values: CDR1 MNHEY, CDR2 SMNVEV (reference sequence).